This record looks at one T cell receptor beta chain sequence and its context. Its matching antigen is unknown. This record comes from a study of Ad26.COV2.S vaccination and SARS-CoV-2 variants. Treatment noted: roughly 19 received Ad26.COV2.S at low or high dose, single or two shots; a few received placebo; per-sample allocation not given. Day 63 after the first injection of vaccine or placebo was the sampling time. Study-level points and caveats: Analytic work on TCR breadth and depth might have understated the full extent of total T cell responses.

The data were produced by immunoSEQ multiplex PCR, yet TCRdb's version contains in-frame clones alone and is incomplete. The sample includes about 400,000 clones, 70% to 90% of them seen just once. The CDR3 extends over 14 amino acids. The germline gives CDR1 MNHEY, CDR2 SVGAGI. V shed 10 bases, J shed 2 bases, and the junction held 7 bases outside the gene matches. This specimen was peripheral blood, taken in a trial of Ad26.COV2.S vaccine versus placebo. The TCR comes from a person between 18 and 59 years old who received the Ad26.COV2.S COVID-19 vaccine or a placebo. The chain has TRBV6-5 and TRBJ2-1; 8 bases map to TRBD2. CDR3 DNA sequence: TGTGCCACCAAGGCCGGGGGGGCCTACAATGAGCAGTTCTTC. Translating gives CATKAGGAYNEQFF.